The clone carrying this T cell receptor (beta chain) has at least ten counts. The antigen remains unidentified. The source of the sample is a study of T cell repertoires in cytomegalovirus infection. Overall study context: CMV infection plus the matching HLA type was flagged by public TCR beta signatures. Findings of the study overall: HLA-C-restricted CMV-specific TCR beta clonotypes were dominant in the ex vivo response. CMV carriers having the relevant HLA were flagged by cumulative public TCR beta family frequency.

Each CDR3 protein is one row after TCRdb ran MiXCR on the reads. The repertoire includes around 530,000 distinct CDR3 sequences, less than 30% of them detected once, and 13% sits in the top ten. Sequencing input: PBMCs. This TCR was sampled from a human donor in good health (CMV status not recorded). Some clones in this sample may be carry-over from other donors' samples.

The CDR3 DNA follows: TGCGCCAGCAGCCAAGCCCCGGAGAACACTGAAGCTTTCTTT. This codes for CASSQAPENTEAFF. This chain uses TRBV4-3 with TRBJ1-1; no reliable D call. Trimming cost V 1 base and J 1 base, with 7 bases left between them. The CDR3 spans 14 residues. Germline V CDR1 and CDR2: LGHNA, YSLEER.